The 30 T cell receptor beta chains below were found in one sample sequenced in a study of tissue T cells after allogeneic stem cell transplantation. Assay: immunoSEQ multiplex PCR; the TCRdb copy retains only in-frame clones and omits some. This table has 5,500 to 7,500 clones, under 35% appearing once. Time point reported: mouse harvest day 14 after allogeneic transplant. Tail vein injection delivered 10^7 T-cell-depleted bone marrow cells and 10^6 splenic CD5+ T cells. Sample: skin. All receptors come from a female BALB/c mouse given C57BL/6 T cells with graft-versus-host disease after an allogeneic hematopoietic cell transplant.

Points on this clone: Each gene name is a mouse one. The read falls 1 residue short of the CDR3 end, and the missing part is taken from the germline J gene. The V and J genes are TRBV12-2 and TRBJ2-5; TRBD2 matches 8 bases. Trimming cost V 0 bases and J 2 bases; bases outside gene matches: 6. The CDR3 totals 16 residues. CDR1 and CDR2 from the germline V gene are SGHLS and HYDKME. CDR3 DNA, as far as it was read: TGTGCCAGCTCTCTCCGGGGGGGCGCTGGCCAAGACACCCAGTAC. Residues: CASSLRGGAGQDTQY. The whole CDR3 region reads CASSLRGGAGQDTQYF.

By sample fraction, this clone is medium-sized. Here the gene names and germline are mouse. The read ends 1 residue shy of where the CDR3 ends; the end is completed using the germline J gene. J is TRBJ1-4 and V is TRBV1; the D is unclear. The CDR3 totals 13 residues. CDR1 NSQYPW and CDR2 LRSPGD come from the germline V gene (reference sequence). Trimming stripped 3 bases from V and 4 bases from J, with 6 bases between. The part of the CDR3 DNA that was read is TGCACCTGCAGTGCCGGCAGCAACGAAAGATTATTT. It yields the protein CTCSAGSNERLF. From start to end, the CDR3 is CTCSAGSNERLFF.

Concerning this clone: Gene and germline names: mouse. The read terminates 1 residue ahead of where the CDR3 ends, so the germline J gene completes it. The J gene is TRBJ1-3, the V gene TRBV3, with D unclear. V was shortened by 4 bases and J by 0 bases, with 7 bases between the two germline ends. Germline-derived CDR1 and CDR2 are SNHLY and FYNGKV (reference sequence). The CDR3 loop spans 14 amino acids. The sequenced CDR3 bases are TGTGCCAGCAGCTCGACATTTTCTGGAAATACGCTCTAT. It specifies CASSSTFSGNTLY. The full CDR3 sequence reads CASSSTFSGNTLYF.

Details on this clone: Mouse germline and gene names are used. The CDR3 region is CASSIGQGAYEQYF. Incomplete CDR3 DNA: TGTGCCAGCAGTATAGGACAGGGGGCTTATGAACAGTAC. The chain joins TRBV19 to TRBJ2-7; 10 nucleotides match TRBD1. The read is 1 residue too short to cover the CDR3 end, so that end is filled in from the germline J gene. V shed 0 bases, J shed 4 bases, and the junction held 1 base outside the gene matches. This CDR3 region has 14 residues. Germline V gene lookup returns CDR1 FNHDT and CDR2 SITEND (reference sequence).

This clone showed up just a few times. Germline and genes here are mouse. The missing CDR3 end, 1 residue past where the read stops, is filled in from the germline J gene. The gene calls are TRBV3 and TRBJ2-4; 8 nucleotides align to TRBD2. The CDR3 length is 14 residues. Losses at the gene ends were 1 base for V and 5 bases for J; bases not matched to a gene: 2. Germline CDR1 is SNHLY and CDR2 is FYNGKV (reference sequence). The CDR3 region is CASSLVLGGNTLYF. CDR3 DNA, as far as it was read: TGTGCCAGCAGCTTAGTCCTGGGGGGAAACACCTTGTAC.

About this clone: Gene names and germline match the mouse. The CDR3 end is not reached by the read, which stops 1 residue before it; the germline J gene fills it in. V gene TRBV26 combines with J gene TRBJ1-1; a weak D match, TRBD1 (5 bases). Germline V gene data show CDR1 as KGHPV and CDR2 as FQNQEV (reference sequence). The CDR3 length is 14 residues. V lost 4 bases, J lost 0 bases, and 9 bases lay in between. CDR3 residues: CASSRTHANTEVFF. CDR3 DNA, as far as it was read: TGTGCCAGCAGTCGGACACATGCAAACACAGAAGTCTTC.

This clone was detected a few times. Genes and germline come from the mouse. The CDR3 end falls 1 residue outside the read, so it is completed with the germline J gene. The same CDR3 is also encoded by other DNA sequences in this sample. The chain has TRBV26 and TRBJ2-5, with no clear D. The CDR3 has 11 amino acids. The germline V and J ends were trimmed by 2 bases and 6 bases, with 3 bases remaining between them. Looked up from germline, CDR1 is KGHPV and CDR2 is FQNQEV (reference sequence). This chain's CDR3 is CASSLKDTQYF. Partial CDR3 DNA: TGTGCCAGCAGTCTGAAGGACACCCAGTAC.

On this clone: The genes and germline here are from mouse. The observed sequence ends 1 residue before the CDR3 terminus, with the missing tail filled in from the germline J gene. This rearrangement joins TRBV15 to TRBJ2-1; the match to TRBD1 covers 7 bases. Germline values: CDR1 SGHND, CDR2 FRSKSL. The trim removed 6 bases at V and 0 bases at J, leaving 2 bases unmatched. The CDR3 is made up of 14 amino acids. Partial CDR3 DNA: TGTGCCAGCAGAACAGGGGCTAACTATGCTGAGCAGTTC. Its translation is CASRTGANYAEQF. The complete CDR3 sequence is CASRTGANYAEQFF. The variable domain in full, with the rest retrieved from reference TRBV15 and TRBJ2-1, is DAGVTQTPRHEVAEKGQTIILKCEPVSGHNDLFWYRQTKIQGLELLSYFRSKSLMEDGGAFKDRFKAEMLNSSFSTLKIQPTEPKDSAVYLCASRTGANYAEQFFGPGTRLTVL.

This clone came up a few times. Gene names and germline refer to mouse. The CDR3 goes on 1 residue after the read ends, and that part is filled in from the germline J gene. The rearrangement uses TRBV31 and TRBJ2-5; 9 positions match TRBD2. The ends lost 3 bases at V and 6 bases at J; junction bases unmatched: 4. The length of the CDR3 is 13 residues. Germline V lookup: CDR1 GKSSPN, CDR2 SITVG. The CDR3 is CAWSVGGRDTQYF. Incomplete CDR3 DNA: TGTGCCTGGAGCGTGGGGGGGCGCGACACCCAGTAC.

This clone appeared once. Gene names and germline match the mouse. The CDR3 goes on 1 residue after the read ends, and that part is filled in from the germline J gene. Other nucleotide sequences from this sample produce the same CDR3. The chain recombines TRBV16 with TRBJ2-7, with D perhaps matching TRBD1 (6 bases). Trimming took off 3 bases at V and 4 bases at J, with 7 bases between the two ends. This CDR3 region has 12 residues. Per the germline V gene, CDR1 is SGHSA and CDR2 is FRNQAP. CDR3 DNA, as far as it was read: TGTGCAAGCAGCTTGGACAGATATGAACAGTAC. Translation: CASSLDRYEQY. The full-length CDR3 reads as CASSLDRYEQYF.

With regard to this clone: The genes and germline here are from mouse. The read is 1 residue too short to cover the CDR3 end, so that end is filled in from the germline J gene. This chain uses TRBV1 with TRBJ2-7, with D perhaps matching TRBD2 (5 bases). Per the germline V gene, CDR1 is NSQYPW and CDR2 is LRSPGD (reference sequence). The CDR3 spans 14 residues. Trimming took 5 bases from V and 0 from J, leaving 11 bases between them. The DNA read from the CDR3 is TGCACCTGCAGTACTCACTGGAGCTCCTATGAACAGTAC. It yields the protein CTCSTHWSSYEQY. The whole CDR3 is CTCSTHWSSYEQYF.

By share, this clone counts as medium-sized (0.01 to 0.1%). Gene names are the mouse ones. The CDR3 end is not reached by the read, which stops 1 residue before it; the germline J gene fills it in. The chain links TRBV23 to TRBJ2-4; the DNA was not used to check the table's D call, TRBD2. This CDR3 spans 16 amino acids. Germline V gene lookup returns CDR1 KGHTA and CDR2 FQNQQP. The part of the CDR3 DNA that was read is TGCTCCAGCAGTCCAGGGACTGGGGGTAGTCAAAACACCTTGTAC. As protein: CSSSPGTGGSQNTLY. The entire CDR3 protein is CSSSPGTGGSQNTLYF. Variable domain in full (rest from reference TRBV23 and TRBJ2-4): DAAVTQKPRYLIKMKGQEAEMKCIPEKGHTAVFWYQQKQSKELKFLIYFQNQQPLDQIDMVKERFSAVCPSSSLCSLGIRTCEAEDSALYLCSSSPGTGGSQNTLYFGAGTRLSVL.

With regard to this clone: These gene names are mouse names. The read falls 1 residue short of the CDR3 end, and the missing part is taken from the germline J gene. The chain links TRBV13-1 to TRBJ2-2; 9 bases fit TRBD2. The ends lost 0 bases at V and 2 bases at J; junction bases unmatched: 5. The germline gives CDR1 NSHNY, CDR2 SYGAGN. The CDR3 extends over 17 amino acids. The CDR3 loop is CASSDALGGRNTGQLYF. Partial CDR3 DNA: TGTGCCAGCAGTGATGCATTGGGGGGGCGGAACACCGGGCAGCTCTAC.

Regarding this clone: The genes are named according to mouse. The read gets to within 1 residue of the CDR3 end, and the germline J gene fills in the rest. The chain combines TRBV23 with TRBJ2-7; the table's D call of TRBD1 was not tested on the DNA. The CDR3 extends over 13 amino acids. CDR1 is KGHTA and CDR2 is FQNQQP in the germline V gene. CDR3 DNA, as far as it was read: TGCTCCAGCAGTCAATCGACAGGGGTTGAACAGTAC. Residues: CSSSQSTGVEQY. The complete CDR3 sequence is CSSSQSTGVEQYF.

By its share, this clone is medium-sized. The genes are named according to mouse. Coverage ceases 1 residue before the CDR3 finishes, and the germline J gene fills in the end. This chain links TRBV26 with TRBJ2-1; tentative D call: TRBD1 (6 bases). V lost 0 bases to trimming and J lost 6 bases, with 12 bases between them. The CDR3 is 15 amino acids. The germline gives CDR1 KGHPV, CDR2 FQNQEV (reference sequence). CDR3 amino acids: CASSLSYRVGAEQFF. The sequenced part of the CDR3 DNA is TGTGCCAGCAGTCTGTCGTACAGGGTGGGTGCTGAGCAGTTC.

In this sample, this clone turned up a few times. The genes are named according to mouse. The read finishes 1 residue shy of the CDR3 end, and the germline J gene is used to complete it. V and J are TRBV26 and TRBJ2-5; 9 nucleotides match TRBD1. V was clipped by 5 bases and J by 3 bases; unmatched bases: 0. Germline loops: CDR1 KGHPV, CDR2 FQNQEV (reference sequence). There are 13 residues in the CDR3. This CDR3 reads CASSGTGQDTQYF. The sequenced CDR3 bases are TGTGCCAGCAGTGGGACAGGGCAAGACACCCAGTAC. The entire variable domain, with the rest obtained from reference TRBV26 and TRBJ2-5, is as follows: NSKVIQTPRYLVKGQGQKAKMRCIPEKGHPVVFWYQQNKNNEFKFLINFQNQEVLQQIDMTEKRFSAECPSNSPCSLEIQSSEAGDSALYLCASSGTGQDTQYFGPGTRLLVL.

As concerns this clone: Gene names follow the mouse nomenclature. The part of the CDR3 DNA that was read is TGTGCCAGCAGCTTAAACTGGGGGGAAAACACCTTGTAC. Its translation: CASSLNWGENTLY. The entire CDR3 reads CASSLNWGENTLYF. V and J are TRBV3 and TRBJ2-4; 9 bases match TRBD2. The CDR3 extends 1 residue past the end of the read, so its final part is completed from the germline J gene. Trimming took 2 bases from V and 4 from J; bases not matched to a gene: 1. Per germline, CDR1 SNHLY and CDR2 FYNGKV (reference sequence). This CDR3 spans 14 amino acids.

A single count supports this clone. Gene names follow the mouse nomenclature. The read halts 1 residue ahead of the CDR3 end, with the missing end drawn from the germline J gene. V usage is TRBV5 and J usage is TRBJ2-1; 13 bases fit TRBD2. Germline CDR1 LGHNA, CDR2 YNLKQL (reference sequence). The ends lost 4 bases at V and 6 bases at J; junction bases unmatched: 3. This CDR3 spans 15 amino acids. CDR3 DNA (partial): TGTGCCAGCAGCCCCGGACTGGGGGGGCCTGCTGAGCAGTTC. Protein sequence: CASSPGLGGPAEQF. The full CDR3 protein is CASSPGLGGPAEQFF.

There are a few counts of this clone. Gene names follow the mouse nomenclature. The read terminates 1 residue before the CDR3 end, so the remaining end is supplied by the germline J gene. The J gene is TRBJ2-7, the V gene TRBV13-2, with D unresolved. V was trimmed by 0 bases and J by 5 bases, leaving 15 bases between them. Germline V CDR1 and CDR2: NNHNN, SYGAGS (reference sequence). CDR3 length: 15 amino acids. This CDR3 reads CASGDASRARDEQYF. The part of the CDR3 DNA that was read is TGTGCCAGCGGTGATGCCTCGCGGGCGCGAGATGAACAGTAC.

On this clone itself: Gene names and germline refer to mouse. The CDR3 end lies 1 residue beyond the end of the read and is filled in from the germline J gene. This chain uses TRBV5 with TRBJ2-2; TRBD2 matches at 11 bases. V dropped 3 bases and J dropped 6; count of bases not matched to a gene: 6. The CDR3 runs to 16 residues. The germline gives CDR1 LGHNA, CDR2 YNLKQL (reference sequence). The CDR3 here is CASSHRDWGTPGQLYF. The sequenced part of the CDR3 DNA is TGTGCCAGCAGCCACCGGGACTGGGGGACTCCCGGGCAGCTCTAC.

On this clone: Mouse germline and gene names are used. The read ends 1 residue before the CDR3 terminus; that terminus is restored from the germline J gene. The gene calls are TRBV12-2 and TRBJ1-4, with TRBD1 matching 9 bases. With V trimmed by 2 bases and J by 5 bases, 5 bases remained unmatched. Germline V gene data show CDR1 as SGHLS and CDR2 as HYDKME. The CDR3 length is 15 residues. CDR3 bases read: TGTGCCAGCTCTCCCCGGGACAGGGAAAACGAAAGATTATTT. Translated, it gives CASSPRDRENERLF. The CDR3 as a whole reads CASSPRDRENERLFF.

This clone was picked up a small number of times. Any gene name here is a mouse gene name. Coverage ceases 1 residue before the CDR3 finishes, and the germline J gene fills in the end. The chain links TRBV13-1 to TRBJ2-5; 7 bases are a match to TRBD1. CDR1 is NSHNY and CDR2 is SYGAGN in the germline V gene. The CDR3 covers 14 residues. V was clipped by 2 bases and J by 3 bases; unmatched bases: 3. The part of the CDR3 DNA that was read is TGTGCCAGCAGTGAGAGCAGGGGGCAAGACACCCAGTAC. Its translation: CASSESRGQDTQY. The entire CDR3 sequence reads CASSESRGQDTQYF.

This clone is termed medium-sized. The genes and germline here are from mouse. With the read ending 1 residue before the CDR3 end, the germline J gene is used to fill in that end. The chain carries TRBV26 and TRBJ1-4; D might be TRBD1 (6 bases). The CDR3 runs 13 residues. The V gene lost 0 bases and the J gene lost 7 bases, with 6 bases spanning the gap. CDR1 is KGHPV, CDR2 FQNQEV, per germline (reference sequence). The CDR3 DNA, read in part, is TGTGCCAGCAGTCTGTCAGGGGGCGAAAGATTATTT. It specifies CASSLSGGERLF. The complete CDR3 protein is CASSLSGGERLFF.

This clone has a handful of counts. Gene names are the mouse ones. The read falls 1 residue short of the CDR3 end, and the missing part is taken from the germline J gene. The chain has TRBV26 and TRBJ2-3; tentatively, D is TRBD1 (6 bases). The V and J ends lost 4 bases and 0 bases respectively, with 8 bases between them. The germline V gene encodes CDR1 KGHPV and CDR2 FQNQEV (reference sequence). This CDR3 comprises 14 residues. Partial CDR3 DNA: TGTGCCAGCAGTCGGACAGTTAGTGCAGAAACGCTGTAT. This encodes CASSRTVSAETLY. The full CDR3 reads CASSRTVSAETLYF.

Relative to its sample, this clone is medium-sized (0.01 to 0.1%). The gene symbols are mouse symbols. The read falls 1 residue short of the CDR3 end, and the missing part is taken from the germline J gene. The V call is TRBV3, the J call TRBJ2-7, with D tentatively TRBD1 (5 bases). Trimming removed 2 bases from V and 7 bases from J, with 9 bases in between. In germline, CDR1 is SNHLY, CDR2 FYNGKV (reference sequence). The CDR3 contains 12 residues. Here the CDR3 reads CASSLPGREQYF. CDR3 DNA, as far as it was read: TGTGCCAGCAGCTTACCAGGGAGGGAACAGTAC.

A note on this clone: The genes and germline here are from mouse. The DNA ends 1 residue before the CDR3 does, and the rest of the CDR3 is filled in from the germline J gene. V is TRBV26 and J is TRBJ1-6; no firm D call. TRBJ1-6 is classed as an ORF, of uncertain function. The germline CDR1 and CDR2 sequences are KGHPV and FQNQEV (reference sequence). This CDR3 has 15 amino acids. Between the trimmed V and J ends, which lost 3 bases and 0 bases, there was a span of 6 bases. The DNA read from the CDR3 is TGTGCCAGCAGTCTAGACAATTCCTATAATTCGCCCCTCTAC. It codes for CASSLDNSYNSPLY. The full CDR3 sequence reads CASSLDNSYNSPLYF.

With regard to this clone: Gene names refer to mouse genes. The observed sequence ends 1 residue before the CDR3 terminus, with the missing tail filled in from the germline J gene. The chain couples TRBV3 to TRBJ2-7; 11 bases are a match to TRBD2. The CDR3 loop spans 15 amino acids. V trimming: 4 bases; J trimming: 6 bases; junction bases outside the gene matches: 8. Germline V CDR1 and CDR2: SNHLY, FYNGKV (reference sequence). Here the CDR3 reads CASSSAGTGGSEQYF. The DNA read from the CDR3 is TGTGCCAGCAGCTCAGCCGGGACTGGGGGAAGTGAACAGTAC.

Of note for this clone: Gene names are mouse gene names. Read coverage stops 1 residue before the CDR3 terminus; the germline J gene supplies the remainder. V usage is TRBV15 and J usage is TRBJ2-4; TRBD1 is a possible D gene (5 bases). The CDR3 runs 13 residues. In germline, CDR1 is SGHND, CDR2 FRSKSL. Trimming cost V 4 bases and J 0 bases, with 5 bases left between them. CDR3 in amino acids: CASSSGSQNTLYF. The covered CDR3 bases are TGTGCCAGCAGTTCAGGGAGTCAAAACACCTTGTAC.

On this clone itself: These gene names are mouse names. The read falls 1 residue short of the CDR3 end, and the missing part is taken from the germline J gene. J is TRBJ2-5 and V is TRBV26; 8 nucleotides agree with TRBD2. The V gene's germline CDR1 is KGHPV and CDR2 FQNQEV (reference sequence). CDR3 length: 13 amino acids. Trimming at V came to 6 bases and at J to 6 bases, leaving 5 bases not matched to a gene. Incomplete CDR3 DNA: TGTGCCAGCAGCTTGGGGGGGGATGACACCCAGTAC. Amino acids: CASSLGGDDTQY. The full-length CDR3 reads as CASSLGGDDTQYF. Full variable domain (missing parts from reference TRBV26 and TRBJ2-5): NSKVIQTPRYLVKGQGQKAKMRCIPEKGHPVVFWYQQNKNNEFKFLINFQNQEVLQQIDMTEKRFSAECPSNSPCSLEIQSSEAGDSALYLCASSLGGDDTQYFGPGTRLLVL.

As for this clone: Gene names are mouse gene names. The CDR3 end falls 1 residue outside the read, so it is completed with the germline J gene. V usage is TRBV13-2 and J usage is TRBJ2-3; the match to TRBD2 covers 12 bases. With 2 bases clipped from V and 4 bases from J, the junction kept 5 bases outside the gene matches. Germline CDR1 reads NNHNN; CDR2 reads SYGAGS (reference sequence). The CDR3 is 16 amino acids. The CDR3 sequence is CASGEGLGGAPETLYF. The sequenced CDR3 bases are TGTGCCAGCGGTGAGGGACTGGGGGGCGCTCCAGAAACGCTGTAT.